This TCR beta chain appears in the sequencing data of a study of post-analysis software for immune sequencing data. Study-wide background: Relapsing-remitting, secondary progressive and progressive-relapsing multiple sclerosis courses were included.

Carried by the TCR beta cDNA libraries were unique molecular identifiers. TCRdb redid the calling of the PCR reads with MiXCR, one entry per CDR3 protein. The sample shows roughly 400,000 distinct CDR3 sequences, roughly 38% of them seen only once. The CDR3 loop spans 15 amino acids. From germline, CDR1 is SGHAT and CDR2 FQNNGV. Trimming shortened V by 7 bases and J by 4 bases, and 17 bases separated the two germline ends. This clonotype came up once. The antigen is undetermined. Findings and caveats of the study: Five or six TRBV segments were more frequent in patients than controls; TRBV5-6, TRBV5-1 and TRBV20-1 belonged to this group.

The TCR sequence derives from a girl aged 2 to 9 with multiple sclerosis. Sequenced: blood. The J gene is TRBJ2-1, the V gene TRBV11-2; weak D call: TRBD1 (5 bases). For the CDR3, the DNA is TGTGCCAGCACCAGGGTTGAAGCTAGGTACAATGAGCAGTTCTTC. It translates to CASTRVEARYNEQFF.